Given below is one T cell receptor beta chain in context. Its target is not known. Germline CDR1 reads ENHRY; CDR2 reads SYGVKD. The CDR3 runs 14 residues. The V gene lost 5 bases and the J gene lost 7 bases, with 17 bases spanning the gap. TCRdb ran MiXCR on the reads and lists one entry per CDR3 protein. The sample lists some 160,000 distinct CDR3 sequences; over 15% were seen once. These data belong to a study of T cell repertoires in cytomegalovirus infection. Study conclusions and caveats: HLA-C-restricted CMV clonotypes gave the most frequent clonotype in two of eight donors. The study identified carriers of CMV plus the relevant HLA from cumulative public TCR beta family frequency.

The sample was CD8+ T cells from PBMCs. The TCR was taken from a human donor in good health (CMV status not recorded). Some clones in this sample may be carry-over from other donors' samples. This chain links TRBV10-3 with TRBJ1-1; D is unclear. CDR3 loop: CAISLDSTSVEAFF. CDR3 nucleotides: TGTGCCATCAGTCTGGATTCGACTTCGGTTGAAGCTTTCTTT.